The present T cell receptor (beta chain) was sequenced within a study of CD8+CD57+ T cells in acquired aplastic anemia. Genomic DNA, the template, was used for profiling of the TCR beta VDJ and CDR3. Using its own MiXCR run on the reads, TCRdb lists one record per CDR3 protein. The data contain around 500,000 distinct CDR3 sequences, around 33% of them singletons. The V gene lost 0 bases and the J gene lost 1 base, with 13 bases spanning the gap. Germline lookup yields CDR1 LNHNV and CDR2 YYDKDF (reference sequence). This CDR3 has 16 residues. Whoever was chosen for sequencing had shown CD8+CD57+ cell expansion by flow cytometry. Each patient gave a blood sample that was collected before any therapy had been received. This clonotype was observed many times.

The chain recombines TRBV15 with TRBJ2-7; D is unresolved. This TCR came from a human donor with aplastic anemia. The sequenced sample was sorted CD4+, CD8+, or CD8+CD57+ T cells (not recorded which) from PBMCs. Here the CDR3 DNA reads TGTGCCACCAGCAGAGATCGGCTGACACTATCCTACGAGCAGTACTTC. Protein: CATSRDRLTLSYEQYF. Using reference TRBV15 and TRBJ2-7 for the parts outside the CDR3, the full variable domain is DAMVIQNPRYQVTQFGKPVTLSCSQTLNHNVMYWYQQKSSQAPKLLFHYYDKDFNNEADTPDNFQSRRPNTSFCFLDIRSPGLGDTAMYLCATSRDRLTLSYEQYFGPGTRLTVT.